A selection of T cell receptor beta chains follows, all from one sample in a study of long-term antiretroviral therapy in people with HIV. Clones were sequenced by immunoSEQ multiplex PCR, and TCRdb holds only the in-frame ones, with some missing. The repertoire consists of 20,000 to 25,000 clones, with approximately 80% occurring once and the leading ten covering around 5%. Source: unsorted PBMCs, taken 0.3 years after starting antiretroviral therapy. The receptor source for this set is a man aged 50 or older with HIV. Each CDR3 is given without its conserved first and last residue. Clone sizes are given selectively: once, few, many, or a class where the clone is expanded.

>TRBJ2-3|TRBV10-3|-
AISVRSGGRDTQY
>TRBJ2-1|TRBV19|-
ASSTVSDEQF
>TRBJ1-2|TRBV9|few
ASSDPGGTDYGYT
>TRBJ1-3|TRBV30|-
ACTQGGRLNTIY
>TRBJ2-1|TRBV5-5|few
ASSLWVAGGNEQF
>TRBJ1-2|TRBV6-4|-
ASSDGNRNYGYT
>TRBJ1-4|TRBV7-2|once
ASSPYREEDEKLF
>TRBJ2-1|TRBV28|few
ASSSNRGDEQF
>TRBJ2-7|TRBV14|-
ASSQVPGDYEQY
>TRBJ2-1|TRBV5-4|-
ASSLELAGDDQF
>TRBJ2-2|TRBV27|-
ASSLRGGRNTGELF
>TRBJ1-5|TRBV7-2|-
ASSFGFGQPQH
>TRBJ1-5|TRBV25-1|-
ASSEGGVQPQH
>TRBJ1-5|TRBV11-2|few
ASSLRGGSNQPQH
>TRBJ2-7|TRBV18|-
ASSTDSKGAGSQY
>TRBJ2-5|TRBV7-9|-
AVTAPQETQY
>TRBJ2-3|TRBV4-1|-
ASSQREGYTDTQY
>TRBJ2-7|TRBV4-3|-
ASSQDTDTYEQY
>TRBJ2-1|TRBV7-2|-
ASSLGLAGGSLDNEQF
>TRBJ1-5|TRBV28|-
ASSFESNQPQH
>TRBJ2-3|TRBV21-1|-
ASSTPYITSGGAMDTQY
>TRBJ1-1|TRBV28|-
ASSLLGLWGLNTEAF
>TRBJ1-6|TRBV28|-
ASSLPVGPYNSPLH
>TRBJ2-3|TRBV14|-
ASSQDWMGDTQY
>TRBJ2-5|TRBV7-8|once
ASSWTESQETQY
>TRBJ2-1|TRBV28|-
ASSLLDRGGYNEQF
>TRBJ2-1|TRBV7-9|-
ASSSDRVLGNEQF
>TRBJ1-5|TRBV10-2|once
ASSIGTVHRFNQPQH
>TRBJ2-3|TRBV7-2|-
ASSTTGGSTDTQY
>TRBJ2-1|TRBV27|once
ASRSSGTPTRGNYNEQF
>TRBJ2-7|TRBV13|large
ASSFRGGASYEQY
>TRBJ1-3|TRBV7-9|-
ASSSWTGVFVSGNTIY
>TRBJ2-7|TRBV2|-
ASKPGYYEQY
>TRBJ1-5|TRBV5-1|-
ASSPGLLDSNQPQH
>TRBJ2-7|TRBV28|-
ASSLARRQIYEQY
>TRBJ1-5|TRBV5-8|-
ASSFGPGQVQH
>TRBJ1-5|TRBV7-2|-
ASSLSTGYNQPQH
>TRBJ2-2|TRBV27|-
ASSLVARGLGELF
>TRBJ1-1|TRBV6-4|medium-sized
ASSRQGGDTEAF
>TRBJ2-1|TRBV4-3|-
ASSQWDSAYDEQF
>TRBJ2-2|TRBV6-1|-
ASSEEFAGELF
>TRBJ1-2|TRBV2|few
ASTHQGVKDGYT
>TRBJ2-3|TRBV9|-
ASSAHGGDTQY
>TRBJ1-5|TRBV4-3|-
ASSQTRERQPQH
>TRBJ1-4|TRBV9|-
ASSVGRAGEKLF
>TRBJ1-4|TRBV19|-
ASSPDREWAWLF
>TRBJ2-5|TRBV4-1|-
ASTVDRNRETQY
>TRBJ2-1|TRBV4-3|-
ASSQDLPGQGNNEQF